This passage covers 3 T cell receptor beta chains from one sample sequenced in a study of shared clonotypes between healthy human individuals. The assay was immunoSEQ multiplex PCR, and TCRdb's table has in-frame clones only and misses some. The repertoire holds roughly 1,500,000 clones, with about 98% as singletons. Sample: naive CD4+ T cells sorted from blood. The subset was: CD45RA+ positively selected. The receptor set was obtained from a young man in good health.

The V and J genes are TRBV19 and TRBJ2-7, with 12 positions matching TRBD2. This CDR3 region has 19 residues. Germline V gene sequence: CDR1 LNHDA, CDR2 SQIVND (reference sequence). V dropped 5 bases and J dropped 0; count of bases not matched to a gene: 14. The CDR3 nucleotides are TGTGCCAGTAGTCACGGACTGGGACTAGCGGGCCCAAGCTCCTACGAGCAGTACTTC. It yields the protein CASSHGLGLAGPSSYEQYF.

The chain's CDR3 is CASSWTGGLLGEQFF. CDR3 sequence (DNA): TGTGCCAGCAGTTGGACAGGGGGCTTGTTGGGTGAGCAGTTCTTC. This chain uses TRBV6-5 with TRBJ2-1, with 11 nucleotides matching TRBD1. CDR1 and CDR2 (germline): MNHEY, SVGAGI. The CDR3 consists of 15 residues. V was clipped by 4 bases and J by 9 bases; unmatched bases: 8.

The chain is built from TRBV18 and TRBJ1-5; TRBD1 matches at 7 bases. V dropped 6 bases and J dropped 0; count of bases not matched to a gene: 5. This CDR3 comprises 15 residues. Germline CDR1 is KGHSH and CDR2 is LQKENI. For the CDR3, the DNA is TGTGCCAGCTCCACAGGGGACCATAGCAATCAGCCCCAGCATTTT. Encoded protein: CASSTGDHSNQPQHF. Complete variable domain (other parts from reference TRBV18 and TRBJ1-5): NAGVMQNPRHLVRRRGQEARLRCSPMKGHSHVYWYRQLPEEGLKFMVYLQKENIIDESGMPKERFSAEFPKEGPSILRIQQVVRGDSAAYFCASSTGDHSNQPQHFGDGTRLSIL.